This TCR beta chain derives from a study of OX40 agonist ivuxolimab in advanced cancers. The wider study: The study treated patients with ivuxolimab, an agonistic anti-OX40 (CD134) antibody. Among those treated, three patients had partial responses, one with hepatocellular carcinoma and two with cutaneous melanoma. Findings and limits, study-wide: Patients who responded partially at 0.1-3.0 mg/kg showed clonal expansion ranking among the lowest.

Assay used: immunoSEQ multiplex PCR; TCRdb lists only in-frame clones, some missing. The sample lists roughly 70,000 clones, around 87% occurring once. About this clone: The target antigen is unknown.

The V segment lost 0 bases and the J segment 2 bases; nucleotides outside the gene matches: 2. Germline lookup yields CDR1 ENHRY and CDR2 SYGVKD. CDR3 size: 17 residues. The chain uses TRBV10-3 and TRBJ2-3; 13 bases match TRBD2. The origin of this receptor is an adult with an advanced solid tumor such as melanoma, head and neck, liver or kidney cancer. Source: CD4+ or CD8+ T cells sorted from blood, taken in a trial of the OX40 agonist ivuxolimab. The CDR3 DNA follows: TGTGCCATCAGTGAGTCAGGGACTAGCGGGACCACAGATACGCAGTATTTT. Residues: CAISESGTSGTTDTQYF.